This T cell receptor beta chain is drawn from a study of cytomegalovirus exposure and HLA in healthy donors. The CDR3 consists of 15 residues. Germline V gives CDR1 LNHDA, CDR2 SQIVND (reference sequence). The V gene end was trimmed by 3 bases and the J gene end by 2 bases; junction bases not matched to a gene: 1. It was with 60 Vbeta and 13 Jbeta primers that the PCR ran. The assay was immunoSEQ multiplex PCR, and TCRdb's table has in-frame clones only and misses some. Among approximately 140,000 clones listed, approximately 82% were seen once. The sequencing sample was made of PBMCs. The receptor was isolated from a boy younger than 10 in good health and CMV-seronegative. The V gene is TRBV19, the J gene TRBJ1-5, with 10 nucleotides matching TRBD1. CDR3 DNA sequence: TGTGCCAGTAGTATGGGGACAGGGGGCAATCAGCCCCAGCATTTT. It is translated as CASSMGTGGNQPQHF.